These 4 T cell receptor beta chains were sequenced from one sample in a study of human T cells and chemical hapten exposure. Specified time point: pre-sensitization, week 0. The treatment was: therapeutic diphenylcyclopropenone sensitization with weekly scalp DPC. From the RACE reads, TCRdb called clonotypes with MiXCR, one entry per CDR3 protein. This repertoire shows approximately 260,000 distinct CDR3 sequences, approximately 8% found once; its top ten account for more than 0.95%. Sequenced material: whole blood, taken in connection with sensitization to the hapten diphenylcyclopropenone (DPC). The origin of the receptors is a man younger than 30 with alopecia areata. Some clones in this sample may be carry-over from other donors' samples.

In its sample, this clonotype was seen a few times. V gene TRBV6-5 combines with J gene TRBJ1-3; 7 bases match TRBD1. The germline gives CDR1 MNHEY, CDR2 SVGAGI. V was pared by 7 bases and J by 2 bases, with 2 bases of the junction left unmatched. This CDR3 spans 13 amino acids. CDR3 protein: CASMTGTGNTIYF. In DNA form, the CDR3 reads TGTGCCAGCATGACAGGGACTGGAAACACCATATATTTT.

This clonotype was counted only a few times. V usage is TRBV6-4 and J usage is TRBJ2-4; 10 bases map to TRBD1. CDR1 MRHNA and CDR2 SNTAGT come from the germline V gene. Trimming cost V 4 bases and J 3 bases; bases outside gene matches: 9. There are 17 residues in the CDR3. CDR3 DNA sequence: TGTGCCAGCAGTGCCCCGGGACAGGGGCGGATCAAAAACATTCAGTACTTC. As protein: CASSAPGQGRIKNIQYF.

V and J are TRBV7-3 and TRBJ2-1, with 9 bases aligning to TRBD2. The CDR3 has 16 amino acids. The J segment lost 2 bases and the V segment lost 3 bases, leaving 5 bases of the junction unmatched. The germline gives CDR1 SGHTA, CDR2 FQGTGA. The CDR3 is CASSFSSGAAYNEQFF. CDR3 sequence (DNA): TGTGCCAGCAGCTTTTCTAGCGGGGCCGCCTACAATGAGCAGTTCTTC.

This clonotype came up a few times. The chain links TRBV5-1 to TRBJ1-2, with 9 positions matching TRBD1. CDR3 length equals 14 residues. Trimming took 6 bases from V and 1 from J; bases not matched to a gene: 4. CDR1 SGHRS and CDR2 YFSETQ come from the germline V gene. The CDR3 DNA reads TGCGCCAGCAAGCAGACAGGGGGTAACTATGGCTACACCTTC. Its protein is CASKQTGGNYGYTF.